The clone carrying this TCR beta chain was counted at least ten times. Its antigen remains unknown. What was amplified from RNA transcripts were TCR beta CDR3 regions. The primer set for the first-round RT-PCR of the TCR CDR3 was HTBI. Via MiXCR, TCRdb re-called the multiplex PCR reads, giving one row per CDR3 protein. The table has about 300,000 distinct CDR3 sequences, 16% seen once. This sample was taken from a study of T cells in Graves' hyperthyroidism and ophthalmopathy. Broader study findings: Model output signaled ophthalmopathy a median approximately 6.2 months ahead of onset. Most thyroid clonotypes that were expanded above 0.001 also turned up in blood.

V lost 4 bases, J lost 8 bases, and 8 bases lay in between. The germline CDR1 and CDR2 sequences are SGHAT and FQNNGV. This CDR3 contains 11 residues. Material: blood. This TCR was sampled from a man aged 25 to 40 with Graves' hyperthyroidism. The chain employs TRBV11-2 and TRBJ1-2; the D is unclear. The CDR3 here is CASSSFGGYTF. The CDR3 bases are TGTGCCAGCAGCTCCTTTGGCGGCTACACCTTC.